This T cell receptor (beta chain) derives from a study of blood T cell repertoires in COVID-19. Across the whole study: In each case, the material was cDNA or gDNA derived from T cells, B-cell-depleted T cells, or PBMCs.

Trimming left V 8 bases short and J 9 bases short, with 8 bases between. Germline CDR1 is SGHDN and CDR2 is FVKESK. CDR3 length equals 10 residues. Enrolment of Seattle patients took place during active infection, and they were followed longitudinally. Here immunoSEQ multiplex PCR was the method, and the copy in TCRdb shows in-frame clones only, minus some. The table records some 260,000 clones, 70% to 90% of them present only once. The sequence was obtained from a woman under 40 with COVID-19, enrolled during active disease. Sequenced sample: peripheral blood. This chain links TRBV14 with TRBJ2-1; tentative D call: TRBD2 (6 bases). The CDR3 here is CASAGSEQFF. In nucleotides, the CDR3 is TGTGCCAGCGCGGGAAGTGAGCAGTTCTTC.